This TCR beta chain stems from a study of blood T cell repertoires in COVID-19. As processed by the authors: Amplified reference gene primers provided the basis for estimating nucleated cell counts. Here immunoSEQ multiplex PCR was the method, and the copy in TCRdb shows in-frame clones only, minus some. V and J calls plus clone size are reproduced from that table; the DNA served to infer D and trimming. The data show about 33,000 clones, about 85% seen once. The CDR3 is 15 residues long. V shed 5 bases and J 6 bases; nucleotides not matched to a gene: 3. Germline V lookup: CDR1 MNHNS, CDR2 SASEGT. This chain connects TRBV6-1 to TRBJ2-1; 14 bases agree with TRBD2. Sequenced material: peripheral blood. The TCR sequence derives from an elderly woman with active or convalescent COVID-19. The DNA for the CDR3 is TGTGCCAGCAGTCCGGGACTAGCGGGGGTCAATGAGCAGTTCTTC. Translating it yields CASSPGLAGVNEQFF.